The 9 T cell receptor beta chains listed next were all sequenced from one sample in a study of T cell changes during pregnancy in multiple sclerosis. Profiling relied on immunoSEQ multiplex PCR, and the TCRdb table lists in-frame clones only, not all of them. Among 100,000 or so clones, 92% were seen once, and the ten largest hold around 1.8%. The input for sequencing was peripheral blood, taken after pregnancy. The receptor set was obtained from a female donor with multiple sclerosis, enrolled in a pregnancy study.

This clone was observed once. The V gene is TRBV29-1, the J gene TRBJ2-3; 9 bases are a match to TRBD1. The CDR3 has 15 residues. Per germline, CDR1 SQVTM and CDR2 ANQGSEA. Trimming at V came to 1 base and at J to 2 bases, leaving 4 bases not matched to a gene. The DNA of the CDR3 is TGCAGCGTTGAAGGGGACAGGGCAGTCACAGATACGCAGTATTTT. It translates to CSVEGDRAVTDTQYF.

In its sample, this clone was seen a few times. V usage is TRBV7-6 and J usage is TRBJ1-2; tentatively, D is TRBD1 (6 bases). Per the germline V gene, CDR1 is SGHVS and CDR2 is FNYEAQ. Trimming took 1 base from V and 7 from J, leaving 13 bases between them. The CDR3 consists of 14 residues. DNA for the CDR3: TGTGCCAGCAGCTTAGGGGCAGGGGCTTTTGGCTACACCTTC. Amino acids: CASSLGAGAFGYTF.

This clone was seen more than once but under ten times. The CDR3 loop reads CASSPESAPRGEQYF. The CDR3 nucleotides are TGTGCCAGCAGCCCCGAGTCGGCTCCCCGAGGGGAGCAGTACTTC. The chain is built from TRBV6-5 and TRBJ2-7; possibly TRBD2 for D (5 bases). Looked up from germline, CDR1 is MNHEY and CDR2 is SVGAGI. The V end was cut by 6 bases, the J end by 7 bases, with 22 bases between. CDR3 size: 15 residues.

This chain uses TRBV29-1 with TRBJ2-1, with 10 positions matching TRBD2. CDR1 SQVTM and CDR2 ANQGSEA come from the germline V gene. After removal of 6 bases from V and 6 bases from J, the junction contained 5 bases not matched to a gene. The CDR3 runs to 13 residues. The CDR3 region is CSVRLAGANEQFF. In nucleotides, the CDR3 is TGCAGCGTCAGACTAGCGGGTGCCAATGAGCAGTTCTTC.

This chain links TRBV7-3 with TRBJ2-1; perhaps TRBD2 as D (6 bases). This CDR3 is 15 amino acids long. Germline CDR1 reads SGHTA; CDR2 reads FQGTGA. V was cut by 5 bases and J by 7 bases, with 18 bases left in between. As DNA, the CDR3 is TGTGCCAGCAGCCCGTCCGGGGGATTTAAAAATGAGCAGTTCTTC. This sequence encodes CASSPSGGFKNEQFF.

The chain is built from TRBV7-7 and TRBJ1-1; D remains ambiguous. The CDR3 loop spans 13 amino acids. Germline V gene lookup returns CDR1 SSHAT and CDR2 FNYEAQ (reference sequence). V was pared by 1 base and J by 1 base, with 4 bases between. This CDR3 is CASSLDRNTEAFF. The CDR3 DNA follows: TGTGCCAGCAGCTTAGACAGGAACACTGAAGCTTTCTTT. The variable domain in full, completed from reference TRBV7-7 and TRBJ1-1, reads GAGVSQSPRYKVTKRGQDVTLRCDPISSHATLYWYQQALGQGPEFLTYFNYEAQPDKSGLPSDRFSAERPEGSISTLTIQRTEQRDSAMYRCASSLDRNTEAFFGQGTRLTVV.

The CDR3: CASRQGGGQETQYF. CDR3 DNA sequence: TGCGCCAGCAGACAGGGTGGGGGACAAGAGACCCAGTACTTC. This sequence joins TRBV4-3 and TRBJ2-5, with D possibly matching TRBD1 (6 bases). The V gene's germline CDR1 is LGHNA and CDR2 YSLEER. V was trimmed by 6 bases and J by 2 bases, leaving 13 bases between them. This CDR3 is built from 14 residues.

The rearrangement uses TRBV13 and TRBJ2-1; 7 bases agree with TRBD1. Germline trimming cut 5 bases from V and 6 bases from J; bases unmatched to any gene: 10. The CDR3 has 15 amino acids. From germline, CDR1 is PRHDT and CDR2 FYEKMQ (reference sequence). The CDR3 DNA follows: TGTGCCAGCAGCCCGGACAGGAGAGAAATCAATGAGCAGTTCTTC. This codes for CASSPDRREINEQFF. Drawing the rest from reference TRBV13 and TRBJ2-1, the complete variable domain is AAGVIQSPRHLIKEKRETATLKCYPIPRHDTVYWYQQGPGQDPQFLISFYEKMQSDKGSIPDRFSAQQFSDYHSELNMSSLELGDSALYFCASSPDRREINEQFFGPGTRLTVL.

The chain combines TRBV6-6 with TRBJ2-7, with a possible D match to TRBD2 (6 bases). CDR3 length: 13 amino acids. The V and J ends lost 7 bases and 5 bases respectively, with 15 bases between them. CDR1 and CDR2 from the germline V gene are MNHNY and SVGAGI (reference sequence). CDR3 in DNA: TGTGCCAGCACCGACTGGGACTTTGACGAGCAGTACTTC. Translated: CASTDWDFDEQYF.